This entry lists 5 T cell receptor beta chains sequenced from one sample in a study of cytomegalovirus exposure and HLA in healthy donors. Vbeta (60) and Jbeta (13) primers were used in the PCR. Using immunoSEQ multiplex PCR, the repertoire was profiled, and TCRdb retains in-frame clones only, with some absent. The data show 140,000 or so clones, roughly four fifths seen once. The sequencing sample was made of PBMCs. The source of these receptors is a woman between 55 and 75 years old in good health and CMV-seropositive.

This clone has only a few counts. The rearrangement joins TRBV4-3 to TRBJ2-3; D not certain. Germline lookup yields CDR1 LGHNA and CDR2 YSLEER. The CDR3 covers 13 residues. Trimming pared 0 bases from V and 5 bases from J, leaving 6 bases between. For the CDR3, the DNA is TGCGCCAGCAGCCAAGAAACCGGAGATACGCAGTATTTT. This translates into CASSQETGDTQYF.

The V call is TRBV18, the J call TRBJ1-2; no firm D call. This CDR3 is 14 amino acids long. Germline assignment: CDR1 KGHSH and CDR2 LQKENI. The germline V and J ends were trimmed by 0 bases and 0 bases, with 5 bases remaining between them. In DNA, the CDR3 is TGTGCCAGCTCACCACCGGCGGCTAACTATGGCTACACCTTC. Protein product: CASSPPAANYGYTF.

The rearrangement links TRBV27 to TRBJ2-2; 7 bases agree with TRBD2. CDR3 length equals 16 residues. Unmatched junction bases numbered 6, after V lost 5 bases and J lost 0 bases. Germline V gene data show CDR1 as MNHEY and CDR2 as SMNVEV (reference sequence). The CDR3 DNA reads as TGTGCCAGCAGTCGGGGAGGGCCGCCGAACACCGGGGAGCTGTTTTTT. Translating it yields CASSRGGPPNTGELFF.

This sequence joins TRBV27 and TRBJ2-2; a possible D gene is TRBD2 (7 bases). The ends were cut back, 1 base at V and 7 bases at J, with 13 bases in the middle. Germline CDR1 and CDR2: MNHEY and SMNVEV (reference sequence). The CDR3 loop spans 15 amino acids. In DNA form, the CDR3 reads TGTGCCAGCAGTTTATGGGGGGGGCATAGCGGGGAGCTGTTTTTT. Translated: CASSLWGGHSGELFF.

CDR3 protein: CASSPGTGASYGYTF. In DNA form, the CDR3 reads TGCGCCAGCAGCCCCGGGACAGGGGCCTCCTATGGCTACACCTTC. V is TRBV5-1 and J is TRBJ1-2, with 10 bases aligning to TRBD1. CDR1 is SGHRS, CDR2 YFSETQ, per germline. The CDR3 runs to 15 residues. The J segment lost 4 bases and the V segment lost 4 bases, leaving 7 bases of the junction unmatched.